This note documents a single T cell receptor beta chain sequence. Its matching antigen is unknown. Clones were sequenced by immunoSEQ multiplex PCR, and TCRdb holds only the in-frame ones, with some missing. The table shows about 98,000 clones, with roughly 89% occurring only once. This record belongs to a study of cytomegalovirus exposure and HLA in healthy donors. Germline V gives CDR1 SGHKS, CDR2 YYEKEE (reference sequence). The CDR3 sequence is 12 residues long. Trimming cost V 8 bases and J 4 bases, with 12 bases left between them. Regarding the study as a whole: The finding came from a later analysis; first-cohort TCR clusters tended to co-occur in the roughly 120 validation repertoires.

The material sequenced was PBMCs. The sequence came from a young woman in good health and CMV-seronegative. V is TRBV5-5 and J is TRBJ1-2; D might be TRBD1 (5 bases). The CDR3 loop is CASRGTGYGYTF. Here the CDR3 DNA reads TGTGCCAGTCGCGGCACAGGCTATGGCTACACCTTC.